A selection of T cell receptor beta chains follows, all from one sample in a study of T cell responses to AZD1222 COVID-19 vaccine. TCRdb's table, derived via immunoSEQ multiplex PCR, lists solely in-frame clones and lacks some. This sample has some 140,000 clones, with about 91% found just once. The input for sequencing was peripheral blood, taken on day 0 of AZD1222 vaccination. These receptors were obtained from an adult in good health. Both conserved end residues are part of each CDR3. The D gene is left open where the match is weak. Some rows have no size entry. The others give once, few or many, or a class for an expanded clone.

abundance,d_gene,j_gene,v_gene,CDR3nt,CDR3aa
-,TRBD2,TRBJ2-2,TRBV7-7,TGTGCCAGCAGCGTGACTAGCGGGAGGGCCAATGCCGGGGAGCTGTTTTTT,CASSVTSGRANAGELFF
-,-,TRBJ1-4,TRBV9,TGTGCCAGCAGCCCATCGGGGGCTAATGAAAAACTGTTTTTT,CASSPSGANEKLFF
-,-,TRBJ1-5,TRBV4-1,TGCGCCAGCAGTTCGGGCCAAACAAATCAGCCCCAGCATTTT,CASSSGQTNQPQHF
-,-,TRBJ2-7,TRBV5-1,TGCGCCAGCAGCTTGGTCTATAGAGCCTACGAGCAGTACTTC,CASSLVYRAYEQYF
-,-,TRBJ2-7,TRBV18,TGTGCCAGCTCACCACCATCTAGTAACGAGCAGTACTTC,CASSPPSSNEQYF
-,TRBD2,TRBJ2-1,TRBV9,TGTGCCAGCAGCCACGCGGGGGGCCGGGTCGGTGAGCAGTTCTTC,CASSHAGGRVGEQFF
-,-,TRBJ2-3,TRBV5-5,TGTGCCAGCAGCTTGGTTCGCACAGATACGCAGTATTTT,CASSLVRTDTQYF
-,-,TRBJ1-5,TRBV28,TGTGCCAGCAGTTTATTTGGTCAGTTAAATCAGCCCCAGCATTTT,CASSLFGQLNQPQHF
-,-,TRBJ1-1,TRBV21-1,TGTGCCAGCAGCACACGGGACAGGGGCCCGAACACTGAAGCTTTCTTT,CASSTRDRGPNTEAFF
once,-,TRBJ2-1,TRBV2,TGTGCCAGCAGTGATTACGAGCAGTTCTTC,CASSDYEQFF
-,-,TRBJ1-2,TRBV10-3,TGTGCCATCAGTGTAGAGATTTGGGTCCCGAACAGTCCTAACTATGGCTACACCTTC,CAISVEIWVPNSPNYGYTF
-,-,TRBJ1-6,TRBV2,TGTGCCAGCAGTGATCTTCTGACTCCCTCCTATAATTCACCCCTCCACTTT,CASSDLLTPSYNSPLHF
-,-,TRBJ1-1,TRBV6-5,TGTGCCAGCAGGCCCTCGGGGAACACTGAAGCTTTCTTT,CASRPSGNTEAFF
-,TRBD1,TRBJ1-2,TRBV4-2,TGTGCCAGCAGCCTAGACAGGGAGTATGGCTACACCTTC,CASSLDREYGYTF
-,-,TRBJ1-4,TRBV5-1,TGCGCCAGCAGAATGCAGGGTTTTGCAACTAATGAAAAACTGTTTTTT,CASRMQGFATNEKLFF
-,-,TRBJ1-6,TRBV19,TGTGCCAGCTCGGAGTCCTTCGGCTCACCCCTCCACTTT,CASSESFGSPLHF
-,TRBD2,TRBJ2-1,TRBV19,TGTGCCAGTAGTGTCTCTAGCGGGGGGGCCGTGGGTGAGCAGTTCTTC,CASSVSSGGAVGEQFF